This TCR beta chain stems from a study of blood T cell repertoires in COVID-19 (dated by TCRdb to 2020 to 2021). Notes on the research overall: Samples covering the acute and convalescent phases of COVID-19 were provided by collaborators in the United States, Italy and Spain. HLA class I and class II types, where available, came from metadata supplied by the sample provider rather than from assay-based typing. The samples were drawn from two sources: the first 160 participants of the ongoing ImmuneRACE study, and 1,254 subjects contributed by 6 global collaborators. A freely available public database, intended as a resource for researchers studying the immune response to SARS-CoV-2, is where the repertoires were released. Subjects who had been exposed to COVID-19, were actively infected with it, or had recovered from it provided the deeply sampled blood TCRbeta repertoires that made up the dataset. The material from the prospective study consisted of cDNA or gDNA derived from T cells, B-cell-depleted T cells, or PBMCs. Nearly every sample came with metadata listing a de-identified subject ID, COVID-19 status, age in years and sex. What the study reported, not specific to this receptor: The quantity of clinical and demographic metadata differed by source and by participant and was supplied without curation.

Each collaborating institution followed its own protocols to collect whole blood in K2EDTA tubes. For TCRbeta analysis, collaborator samples were shipped as frozen whole blood, as isolated PBMCs, or as DNA extracted from either sample type. Points on this clone: Its antigen target is currently unknown. No base quality values were provided; no much bigger clone lies one nucleotide off.

The immunoSEQ Assay, a bias-controlled multiplex PCR, was used to amplify TCRbeta CDR3 regions from genomic DNA. The study's processing was this. The number of nucleated cells in each sample was estimated from the amplification of reference gene primers within the assay. To quantify the absolute abundance of each unique TCRbeta CDR3 rearrangement, sequence reads were collapsed and filtered. For each sample, productive Simpson clonality was calculated as the square root of Simpson's diversity index across productive rearrangements. TCRdb took over this immuneACCESS table, retaining in-frame rearrangements with V and J assigned. Such tables are incomplete; in checked studies, under half of the missing clones stem from an unresolved V gene, and the remainder is unexplained. V and J calls and clone size come straight from that table; D and trimming were deduced from the DNA. For this sample there are some 200,000 clones; around 87% appear just once. 2% to 3% of the sample belongs to the ten largest clones.

Sequences were obtained from peripheral blood. The TCR was taken from a man aged 40-49 years with active or convalescent COVID-19.

The DNA sequence is TGTGCCAGCAGCTGGACCCCCTATGGGGGGGCGGACAATGAGCAGTTCTTC. It is translated as CASSWTPYGGADNEQFF. The chain uses TRBV5-4 and TRBJ2-1; tentative D gene TRBD2, with 7 bases matching. Including cysteine and phenylalanine, the CDR3 has 17 amino acids. CDR3 DNA only is kept here, 51 bases in frame from base 1. Relative to germline, V is 3 bases shorter and J is 5 bases shorter, with 21 bases between their ends. The germline V gene (reference sequence) specifies SGHNT as CDR1 and YYREEE as CDR2.